These 9 T cell receptor beta chains originate from one sample sequenced in a study of tumor and adjacent non-tumor tissue in lung cancer. The library came from three nested PCR rounds adapted from ARM-PCR protocols. TCRdb re-analysed the multiplex PCR reads in MiXCR, keeping a single row per CDR3 protein. Of about 200,000 distinct CDR3 sequences listed, over 55% are singletons. This sample's RNA came from whole unsorted tissue. Sequenced input: lung tumor tissue. These receptors were collected from a man in his fifties or sixties with non-small cell lung cancer.

Note on this clonotype: This may stem from a read error, because a much larger clone lies one nucleotide away. The chain couples TRBV4-1 to TRBJ1-2; possibly TRBD1 for D (5 bases). V was trimmed by 2 bases and J by 8 bases, leaving 18 bases between them. This CDR3 spans 15 amino acids. CDR1 is MGHRA, CDR2 YSYEKL, per germline. CDR3 amino acids: CASSQLRGIGYGYTF. The CDR3 nucleotides are TGCGCCAGCAGCCAACTTCGGGGGATAGGGTACGGCTACACCTTC.

This chain uses TRBV12-3 or TRBV12-4 with TRBJ1-2, with D unclear. The CDR3 runs to 12 residues. The CDR3 DNA reads as TGTGCAACCAGTTTAGGAGCCTATGGCTACACCTTC. It yields the protein CATSLGAYGYTF.

As to this clonotype: Mismatch with germline at one junction end may stem from a read error. V and J are TRBV20-1 and TRBJ1-1; 7 nucleotides agree with TRBD1. Germline lookup yields CDR1 DFQATT and CDR2 SNEGSKA (reference sequence). The CDR3 is 15 residues long. The DNA for the CDR3 is TGCAATGCTAGAGATTGGGGCAGGGGGACGAATGAAGCTTTCTTT. Translated, it gives CNARDWGRGTNEAFF.

Concerning this clonotype: A much more abundant neighbour one base away suggests this may be a read error. This chain uses TRBV6-5 with TRBJ2-5; D perhaps matches TRBD1 (5 bases). This CDR3 has 13 amino acids. The V end lost 10 bases, the J end lost 4 bases, and 16 bases lay between the germline ends. Germline values: CDR1 MNHEY, CDR2 SVGAGI. The CDR3 DNA reads as TGTGCCACCGGCAGGGAACCCCTAGAGACCCAGTACTTC. It codes for CATGREPLETQYF.

This rearrangement joins TRBV21-1 to TRBJ2-3; TRBD2, the D gene given by the table, was not confirmed from the DNA. TRBV21-1 is a pseudogene segment. The CDR3 totals 17 residues. Here the CDR3 DNA reads TGTGCCAGCAGCAAGAGTAGGGCCTTAATTCTAGAGGATACGCAGTATTTT. This translates into CASSKSRALILEDTQYF.

Notes on this clonotype: A clone one base away is much larger, so this may be a read error. The rearrangement links TRBV6-2 or TRBV6-3 to TRBJ1-1; D not resolved. The V end was cut by 8 bases, the J end by 11 bases, with 15 bases between. The CDR3 is made up of 11 amino acids. Germline V CDR1 and CDR2: MNHEY, SVGEGT. CDR3: CASSRAFDAFF. DNA of the CDR3: TGTGCCAGCTCACGGGCTTTCGACGCTTTCTTT.

With respect to this clonotype: A much larger clone lies a single base off, so this may be a read error. This sequence joins TRBV6-1 and TRBJ2-1; unclear D gene. The V end lost 0 bases, the J end lost 11 bases, and 20 bases lay between the germline ends. CDR1 is MNHNS and CDR2 is SASEGT in the germline V gene. The CDR3 is 16 residues long. The CDR3 reads CASSEALHGPLSKQFF. DNA of the CDR3: TGTGCCAGCAGTGAAGCGCTTCATGGCCCTCTATCTAAGCAGTTCTTC.

This clonotype is labeled as medium-sized. The J gene is TRBJ2-7, the V gene TRBV11-1; 9 bases are a match to TRBD1. This CDR3 region has 13 residues. Germline loops: CDR1 SGHAT, CDR2 FQDESV (reference sequence). V shed 5 bases and J 7 bases; nucleotides not matched to a gene: 6. The CDR3: CASSTDRGGEQYF. The CDR3 DNA sequence: TGTGCCAGCAGCACGGACAGGGGTGGAGAGCAGTACTTC. Together with reference TRBV11-1 and TRBJ2-7, the CDR3 gives the full variable domain: EAEVAQSPRYKITEKSQAVAFWCDPISGHATLYWYRQILGQGPELLVQFQDESVVDDSQLPKDRFSAERLKGVDSTLKIQPAELGDSAMYLCASSTDRGGEQYFGPGTRLTVT.

Regarding this clonotype: At one of its ends the junction is not consistent with the germline gene, which may arise from a read error. The rearrangement links TRBV5-1 to TRBJ1-1; no clear D gene. Germline V lookup: CDR1 SGHRS, CDR2 YFSETQ. The CDR3 extends over 13 amino acids. CDR3 DNA sequence: TGCGCCAGCAGGCTGGAGTTGAACGCTGAAGCTTTCTTT. This codes for CASRLELNAEAFF. Full variable domain (outside the CDR3, taken from reference TRBV5-1 and TRBJ1-1): KAGVTQTPRYLIKTRGQQVTLSCSPISGHRSVSWYQQTPGQGLQFLFEYFSETQRNKGNFPGRFSGRQFSNSRSEMNVSTLELGDSALYLCASRLELNAEAFFGQGTRLTVV.